The source of this T cell receptor (beta chain) is a study of CD8 T cells in Susac syndrome. TCR beta sequences were obtained from blood CD8+ and CD4+ T cells. TEMRA cells were enriched by FACS, while CD8+ and CD4+ T cells were obtained through a negative isolation that was performed magnetically. The RNA, about 0.45 to 1 ug, was put through reverse transcription using random hexamers. Amplification of TCR beta CDR3 by immunoSEQ multiplex PCR spanned 54 Vbeta and 13 Jbeta. One entry per CDR3 protein results from TCRdb running MiXCR on the immunoSEQ multiplex PCR reads. This table has under 350,000 distinct CDR3 sequences, 92% appearing once. Germline CDR1 LGHDT, CDR2 YNNKEL (reference sequence). This CDR3 is built from 14 residues. V shed 4 bases and J shed 8 bases, with 17 bases lying between them.

Sequencing was performed on CD4+ T cells from PBMCs. The receptor was isolated from a human donor with multiple sclerosis. The V call is TRBV3-1, the J call TRBJ1-1; possible D gene TRBD1, 5 bases. CDR3 nucleotide sequence: TGTGCCAGCAGCCCATCCCCAGGGAGAAACGAAGCTTTCTTT. The encoded protein is CASSPSPGRNEAFF.